The 20 T cell receptor beta chains given below trace back to one sample, sequenced in a study of siplizumab effects on memory and regulatory T cells. Measured with immunoSEQ multiplex PCR; TCRdb has only the in-frame clones, and not every one. Of under 100,000 clones detected, roughly 94% appear once; the ten largest clones hold roughly 1.3%. Source material: non-Treg CD4+ T cells sorted from blood. The receptors derive from a human donor in good health.

The rearrangement links TRBV28 to TRBJ2-3; D unclear. CDR1 and CDR2 (germline): MDHEN, SYDVKM. The CDR3 is made up of 14 amino acids. Trimming took off 3 bases at V and 2 bases at J, with 9 bases between the two ends. Here the CDR3 reads CASSFSRTTDTQYF. The CDR3 region has the DNA TGTGCCAGCAGTTTCTCCCGTACCACAGATACGCAGTATTTT.

The rearrangement uses TRBV7-3 and TRBJ1-1; 7 bases line up with TRBD1. V lost 2 bases and J lost 10; bases outside the gene matches: 7. This CDR3 has 13 residues. CDR1 is SGHTA and CDR2 is FQGTGA in the germline V gene. The CDR3 DNA reads TGTGCCAGCAGCTTATCGCCCCAGGGGGGAGCTTTCTTT. Amino acid sequence: CASSLSPQGGAFF.

V and J are TRBV28 and TRBJ2-5; the D gene is possibly TRBD1 (6 bases). Germline V gene lookup returns CDR1 MDHEN and CDR2 SYDVKM. V lost 2 bases and J 4 bases, leaving 11 bases between the germline ends. The CDR3 covers 14 residues. The CDR3 sequence: CASSLTGGRETQYF. CDR3 bases: TGTGCCAGCAGTTTAACTGGGGGCCGAGAGACCCAGTACTTC.

CDR3 loop: CASSFVGAGYEQYF. CDR3 DNA sequence: TGTGCCAGCAGTTTCGTTGGGGCAGGCTACGAGCAGTACTTC. The chain has TRBV2 and TRBJ2-7; a weak D match, TRBD1 (5 bases). The CDR3 sequence is 14 residues long. With 5 bases removed from V and 3 bases from J, the gap between germline ends came to 14 bases. Germline V gene data show CDR1 as SNHLY and CDR2 as FYNNEI.

This rearrangement joins TRBV29-1 to TRBJ2-7; D might be TRBD1 (6 bases). The CDR3 is 14 amino acids. V lost 2 bases, J lost 1 base, and 12 bases lay in between. Germline CDR1 SQVTM, CDR2 ANQGSEA. The chain's CDR3 is CSVEPDSASYEQYF. The CDR3 bases are TGCAGCGTTGAACCGGACAGTGCGTCCTACGAGCAGTACTTC.

The V call is TRBV11-3, the J call TRBJ2-1; TRBD1 is a possible D gene (5 bases). Trimming stripped 4 bases from V and 7 bases from J, with 23 bases between. Looked up from germline, CDR1 is SGHNT and CDR2 is YENEEA. CDR3 length: 17 residues. In DNA, the CDR3 is TGTGCCAGCAGCTGGAGTCTAGTAGAGACCAAGGGGAATGAGCAGTTCTTC. Its protein product is CASSWSLVETKGNEQFF.

The chain employs TRBV6-1 and TRBJ1-1; 8 bases are shared with TRBD1. Germline CDR1 MNHNS, CDR2 SASEGT. Unmatched junction bases numbered 8, after V lost 3 bases and J lost 5 bases. This CDR3 spans 15 amino acids. This CDR3 is CASSDARGLGTEAFF. In DNA form, the CDR3 reads TGTGCCAGCAGTGACGCCAGGGGGCTAGGGACTGAAGCTTTCTTT.

The chain is built from TRBV5-1 and TRBJ1-2; the D gene is possibly TRBD1 (6 bases). V lost 4 bases and J 8 bases, leaving 18 bases between the germline ends. The germline V gene encodes CDR1 SGHRS and CDR2 YFSETQ. This CDR3 is 14 amino acids long. In DNA, the CDR3 is TGCGCCAGCAGCGGAACCTTGGGGGGCGGAGGCTACACCTTC. The encoded protein is CASSGTLGGGGYTF.

This clone has a handful of counts. The rearrangement joins TRBV28 to TRBJ1-1, with D hard to call. This CDR3 is 11 amino acids long. From germline, CDR1 is MDHEN and CDR2 SYDVKM. V lost 6 bases and J 6 bases, leaving 8 bases between the germline ends. CDR3 sequence: CASSRLAEAFF. In DNA, the CDR3 is TGTGCCAGCAGCCGACTCGCTGAAGCTTTCTTT.

The V gene is TRBV5-1, the J gene TRBJ2-3, with a possible D match to TRBD2 (5 bases). This CDR3 contains 18 residues. Germline V lookup: CDR1 SGHRS, CDR2 YFSETQ. The germline V and J ends were trimmed by 0 bases and 2 bases, with 19 bases remaining between them. The CDR3 spells CASSLVGRPGLYTDTQYF. For the CDR3, the DNA is TGCGCCAGCAGCTTGGTAGGGAGACCGGGGTTGTACACAGATACGCAGTATTTT.

The V call is TRBV9, the J call TRBJ2-2; no definite D call. Germline V gives CDR1 SGDLS, CDR2 YYNGEE. V was cut by 3 bases and J by 6 bases, with 18 bases left in between. The CDR3 is made up of 16 amino acids. The CDR3 sequence is CASSARALLFAGELFF. The DNA for the CDR3 is TGTGCCAGCAGCGCCCGGGCTCTGCTTTTCGCCGGGGAGCTGTTTTTT.

The rearrangement uses TRBV5-4 and TRBJ2-6; no reliable D call. Looked up from germline, CDR1 is SGHNT and CDR2 is YYREEE (reference sequence). The CDR3 loop spans 15 amino acids. The V end was cut by 2 bases, the J end by 3 bases, with 9 bases between. The CDR3 is CASSLVGFGANVLTF. CDR3 bases: TGTGCCAGCAGCTTAGTAGGGTTTGGGGCCAACGTCCTGACTTTC.

The CDR3 region is CASSLWGANTEAFF. The CDR3 coding sequence is TGTGCCAGCAGCTTATGGGGGGCTAACACTGAAGCTTTCTTT. The gene calls are TRBV5-5 and TRBJ1-1, with a possible D match to TRBD1 (6 bases). Between the trimmed V and J ends, which lost 2 bases and 2 bases, there was a span of 10 bases. Per the germline V gene, CDR1 is SGHKS and CDR2 is YYEKEE (reference sequence). CDR3 length: 14 residues.

The rearrangement uses TRBV7-8 and TRBJ2-7; perhaps TRBD1 as D (5 bases). Per the germline V gene, CDR1 is SGHVS and CDR2 is FQNEAQ. V was trimmed by 6 bases and J by 3 bases, leaving 12 bases between them. This CDR3 has 13 amino acids. The DNA of the CDR3 is TGTGCCAGCAGTATCCAGGGAAACTACGAGCAGTACTTC. It encodes CASSIQGNYEQYF.

The chain recombines TRBV4-2 with TRBJ2-2; 10 bases fit TRBD2. Germline-derived CDR1 and CDR2 are LGHNA and YNFKEQ. V lost 1 base, J lost 3 bases, and 2 bases stayed unmatched. This CDR3 comprises 16 residues. The CDR3 protein is CASSQGLAGDTGELFF. The CDR3 DNA sequence: TGTGCCAGCAGCCAAGGGCTAGCGGGAGACACCGGGGAGCTGTTTTTT.

This clone occurred a few times. The V call is TRBV18, the J call TRBJ1-1, with a weak D call TRBD1 (6 bases). This CDR3 has 12 amino acids. CDR1 and CDR2 (germline): KGHSH, LQKENI. V lost 4 bases to trimming and J lost 7 bases, with 10 bases between them. The CDR3 region is CASSRGQFEAFF. In DNA form, the CDR3 reads TGTGCCAGCTCACGAGGACAGTTTGAAGCTTTCTTT.

This clone was seen once. The V and J genes are TRBV18 and TRBJ2-7; D unclear. The V gene's germline CDR1 is KGHSH and CDR2 LQKENI. The CDR3 consists of 12 residues. V gave up 5 bases and J gave up 1 base, with 6 bases separating them. The CDR3 spells CASSGVSYEQYF. CDR3 sequence (DNA): TGTGCCAGCTCAGGGGTATCCTACGAGCAGTACTTC.

The gene calls are TRBV7-8 and TRBJ1-2; D is possibly TRBD1 (5 bases). Trimming pared 0 bases from V and 5 bases from J, leaving 13 bases between. This CDR3 has 15 residues. Germline V CDR1 and CDR2: SGHVS, FQNEAQ. The CDR3, as DNA: TGTGCCAGCAGCTTAGCGCGCGGGGGTGTTTATGGCTACACCTTC. It codes for CASSLARGGVYGYTF.

This clone was seen only once. The chain carries TRBV6-1 and TRBJ2-2, with D perhaps TRBD1 (5 bases). This CDR3 is 15 amino acids long. The V and J ends lost 6 bases and 5 bases respectively, with 16 bases between them. CDR1 is MNHNS and CDR2 is SASEGT in the germline V gene. The DNA of the CDR3 is TGTGCCAGCAGAGTGGGGCAGATTTTGACCGGGGAGCTGTTTTTT. Amino acids: CASRVGQILTGELFF.

V and J are TRBV12-2 and TRBJ2-3; TRBD2 was called by the table and not checked on the DNA. TRBV12-2 is marked as a pseudogene. The CDR3 totals 18 residues. The CDR3 nucleotides read TGTGCAAGTCGCCCGAGGAGGTCGAAGCGGGAATGTGCAGATACGCAGTATTTT. Amino acid sequence: CASRPRRSKRECADTQYF.